This TCR beta chain stems from a study of blood T cell repertoires in COVID-19. Study information: Sites across the United States, Italy and Spain contributed samples from acute and convalescent COVID-19.

Enrolment of Seattle patients took place during active infection, and they were followed longitudinally. The authors' processing: Reference gene primer amplification yielded estimated nucleated cell counts. The table came from immunoSEQ multiplex PCR; TCRdb's copy has only in-frame clones and leaves some out. Clone size and the V and J calls come from that table; the DNA yielded D and trimming. The table shows roughly 140,000 clones, with roughly 85% occurring only once. Trimming removed 8 bases from V and 4 bases from J; junction bases left unmatched: 8. Germline CDR1 SGHAT, CDR2 FQDESV (reference sequence). The CDR3 totals 14 residues.

The rearrangement links TRBV11-1 to TRBJ2-1; 7 bases match TRBD2. The sequenced sample was peripheral blood. The origin of this receptor is a woman in her sixties with COVID-19, enrolled during active disease. CDR3 in amino acids: CASHSGLLYNEQFF. The CDR3 region has the DNA TGTGCCAGCCATAGCGGGCTCTTATACAATGAGCAGTTCTTC.